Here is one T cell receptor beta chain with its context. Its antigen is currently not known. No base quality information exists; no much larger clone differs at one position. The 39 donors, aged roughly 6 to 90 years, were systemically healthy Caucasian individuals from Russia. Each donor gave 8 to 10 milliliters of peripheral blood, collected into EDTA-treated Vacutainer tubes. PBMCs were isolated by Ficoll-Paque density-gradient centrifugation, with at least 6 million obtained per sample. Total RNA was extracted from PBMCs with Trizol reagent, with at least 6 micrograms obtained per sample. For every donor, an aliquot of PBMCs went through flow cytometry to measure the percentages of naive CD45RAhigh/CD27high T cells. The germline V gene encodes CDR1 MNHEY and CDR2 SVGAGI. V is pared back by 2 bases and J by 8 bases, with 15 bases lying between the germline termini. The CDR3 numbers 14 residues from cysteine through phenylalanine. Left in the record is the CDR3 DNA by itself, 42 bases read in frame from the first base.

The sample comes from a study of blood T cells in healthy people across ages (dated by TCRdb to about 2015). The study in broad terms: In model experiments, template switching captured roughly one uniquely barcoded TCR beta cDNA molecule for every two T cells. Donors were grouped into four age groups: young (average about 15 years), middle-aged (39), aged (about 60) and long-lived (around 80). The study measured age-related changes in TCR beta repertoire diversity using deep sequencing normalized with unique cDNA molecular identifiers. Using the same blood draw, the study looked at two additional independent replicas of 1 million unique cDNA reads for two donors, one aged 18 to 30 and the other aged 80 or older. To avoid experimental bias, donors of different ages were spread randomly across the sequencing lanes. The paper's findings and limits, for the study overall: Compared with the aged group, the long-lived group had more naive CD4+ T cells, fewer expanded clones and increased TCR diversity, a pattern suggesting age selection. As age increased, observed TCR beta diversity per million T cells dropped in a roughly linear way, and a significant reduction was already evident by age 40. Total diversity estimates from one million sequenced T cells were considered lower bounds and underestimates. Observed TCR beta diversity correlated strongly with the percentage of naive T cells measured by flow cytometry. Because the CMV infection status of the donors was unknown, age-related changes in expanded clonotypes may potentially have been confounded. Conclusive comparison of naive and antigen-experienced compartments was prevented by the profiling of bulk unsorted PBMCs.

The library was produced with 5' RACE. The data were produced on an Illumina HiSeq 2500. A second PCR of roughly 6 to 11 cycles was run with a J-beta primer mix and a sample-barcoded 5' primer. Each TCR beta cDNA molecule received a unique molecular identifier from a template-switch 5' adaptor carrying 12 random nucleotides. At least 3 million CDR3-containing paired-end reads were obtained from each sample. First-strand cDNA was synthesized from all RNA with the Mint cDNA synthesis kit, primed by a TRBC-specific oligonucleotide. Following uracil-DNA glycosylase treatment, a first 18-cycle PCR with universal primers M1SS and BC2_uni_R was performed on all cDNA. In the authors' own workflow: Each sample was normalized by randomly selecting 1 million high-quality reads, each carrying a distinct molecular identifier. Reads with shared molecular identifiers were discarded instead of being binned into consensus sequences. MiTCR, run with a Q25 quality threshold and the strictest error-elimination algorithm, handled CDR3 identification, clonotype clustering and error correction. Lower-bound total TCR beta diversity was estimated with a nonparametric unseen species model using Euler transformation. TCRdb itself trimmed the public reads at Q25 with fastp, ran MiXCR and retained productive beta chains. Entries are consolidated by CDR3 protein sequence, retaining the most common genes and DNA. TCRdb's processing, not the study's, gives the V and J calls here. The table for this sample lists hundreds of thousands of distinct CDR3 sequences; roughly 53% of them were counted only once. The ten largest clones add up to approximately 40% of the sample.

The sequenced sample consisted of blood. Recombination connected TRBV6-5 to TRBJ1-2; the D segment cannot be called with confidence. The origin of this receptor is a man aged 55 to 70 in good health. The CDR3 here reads CASSYVRASQGYTF. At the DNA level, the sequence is TGTGCCAGCAGTTACGTCCGGGCCTCCCAGGGCTACACCTTC.